These T cell receptor beta chains were read from a single sample in a study of blood T cell repertoires in COVID-19. The assay was immunoSEQ multiplex PCR, and TCRdb's table has in-frame clones only and misses some. The sample contains about 63,000 clones, 80% to 90% of which appear only once. The specimen sequenced was peripheral blood. The source is a human donor in a cohort sampled during active COVID-19. The CDR3 runs from the conserved cysteine through the conserved F or W. A D gene is named only where the DNA matches it firmly. Size tells how often a clone was seen (once, few, many) or the class of an expanded clone, and some rows leave it out.

CDR3aa: CASSTPRGRDTEAFF
CDR3nt: TGTGCCAGCAGCACCCCGAGAGGGCGGGACACTGAAGCTTTCTTT
v_gene: TRBV27
j_gene: TRBJ1-1
abundance: .
len: 15
d_gene: .

CDR3aa: CASSLLQGAGGYTF
CDR3nt: TGTGCCAGCAGTTTACTACAGGGGGCGGGTGGCTACACCTTC
v_gene: TRBV28
j_gene: TRBJ1-2
abundance: .
len: 14
d_gene: TRBD1

CDR3aa: CASSQDARLANYGYTF
CDR3nt: TGCGCCAGCAGCCAAGATGCGCGACTGGCTAACTATGGCTACACCTTC
v_gene: TRBV4-3
j_gene: TRBJ1-2
abundance: once
len: 16
d_gene: .

CDR3aa: CASSHRQGGSKLFF
CDR3nt: TGTGCCAGCAGCCACAGACAGGGAGGATCGAAACTGTTTTTT
v_gene: TRBV3-1/TRBV3-2
j_gene: TRBJ1-4
abundance: few
len: 14
d_gene: TRBD1

CDR3aa: CAWSVRGPLHF
CDR3nt: TGTGCCTGGAGTGTAAGGGGACCCCTCCACTTT
v_gene: TRBV30
j_gene: TRBJ1-6
abundance: .
len: 11
d_gene: .

CDR3aa: CASPDRVSRFGFQETQYF
CDR3nt: TGCGCCAGCCCGGACAGGGTGAGTAGGTTTGGGTTCCAAGAGACCCAGTACTTC
v_gene: TRBV5-1
j_gene: TRBJ2-5
abundance: .
len: 18
d_gene: TRBD1

CDR3aa: CASSLSQGGVYGYTF
CDR3nt: TGTGCCAGCAGCTTGTCACAGGGCGGCGTCTATGGCTACACCTTC
v_gene: TRBV5-8
j_gene: TRBJ1-2
abundance: .
len: 15
d_gene: .

CDR3aa: CASRPRDSRGYTF
CDR3nt: TGTGCCAGCCGCCCCCGGGACTCTCGGGGCTACACCTTC
v_gene: TRBV28
j_gene: TRBJ1-2
abundance: .
len: 13
d_gene: .

CDR3aa: CASSPRGEGATNEKLFF
CDR3nt: TGTGCCAGCAGCCCCCGGGGTGAGGGGGCGACTAATGAAAAACTGTTTTTT
v_gene: TRBV7-9
j_gene: TRBJ1-4
abundance: .
len: 17
d_gene: TRBD1

CDR3aa: CATSADREKLFF
CDR3nt: TGTGCCACCTCAGCGGACCGAGAAAAACTGTTTTTT
v_gene: TRBV5-6
j_gene: TRBJ1-4
abundance: .
len: 12
d_gene: .

CDR3aa: CAWSYGGGTEAFF
CDR3nt: TGTGCCTGGAGTTACGGAGGTGGGACTGAAGCTTTCTTT
v_gene: TRBV30
j_gene: TRBJ1-1
abundance: .
len: 13
d_gene: .

CDR3aa: CASSSSDKGETQYF
CDR3nt: TGTGCCAGCAGCTCCTCTGATAAGGGGGAGACCCAGTACTTC
v_gene: TRBV11-2
j_gene: TRBJ2-5
abundance: .
len: 14
d_gene: .

CDR3aa: CASTVGETPTF
CDR3nt: TGTGCCAGCACGGTCGGGGAAACCCCAACTTTC
v_gene: TRBV3-1/TRBV3-2
j_gene: TRBJ2-6
abundance: .
len: 11
d_gene: .

CDR3aa: CAWSPGLGWLKQFF
CDR3nt: TGTGCCTGGAGCCCGGGACTAGGGTGGCTGAAGCAGTTCTTC
v_gene: TRBV30
j_gene: TRBJ2-1
abundance: .
len: 14
d_gene: TRBD2

CDR3aa: CASRNDTLEQYF
CDR3nt: TGTGCCAGCAGGAACGACACCCTCGAGCAGTACTTC
v_gene: TRBV12-3/TRBV12-4
j_gene: TRBJ2-7
abundance: .
len: 12
d_gene: .

CDR3aa: CATSSRGQGARGYTF
CDR3nt: TGTGCCACCAGCAGTCGCGGACAGGGGGCAAGGGGCTACACCTTC
v_gene: TRBV15
j_gene: TRBJ1-2
abundance: .
len: 15
d_gene: TRBD1

CDR3aa: CASSVGIVTSGDPGELFF
CDR3nt: TGTGCCAGCAGCGTAGGTATCGTGACTAGCGGGGATCCCGGGGAGCTGTTTTTT
v_gene: TRBV9
j_gene: TRBJ2-2
abundance: .
len: 18
d_gene: TRBD2

CDR3aa: CASSSPYRVDYEQYF
CDR3nt: TGTGCCAGCAGCTCACCTTACAGGGTGGATTACGAGCAGTACTTC
v_gene: TRBV7-2
j_gene: TRBJ2-7
abundance: .
len: 15
d_gene: .

CDR3aa: CASSHSSGPGNTEAFF
CDR3nt: TGCGCCAGCAGCCATTCTTCAGGGCCCGGGAACACTGAAGCTTTCTTT
v_gene: TRBV4-1
j_gene: TRBJ1-1
abundance: .
len: 16
d_gene: .

CDR3aa: CATSRPSLVGTSGGEQFF
CDR3nt: TGTGCCACCAGCAGACCTTCCCTAGTCGGGACTAGCGGGGGTGAGCAGTTCTTC
v_gene: TRBV15
j_gene: TRBJ2-1
abundance: .
len: 18
d_gene: TRBD2

CDR3aa: CATSDTGLFEQYF
CDR3nt: TGTGCCACCAGTGATACAGGACTATTCGAGCAGTACTTC
v_gene: TRBV24-1
j_gene: TRBJ2-7
abundance: .
len: 13
d_gene: .

CDR3aa: CAIRLAGRNEQFF
CDR3nt: TGTGCCATTAGACTAGCGGGAAGAAATGAGCAGTTCTTC
v_gene: TRBV7-9
j_gene: TRBJ2-1
abundance: .
len: 13
d_gene: TRBD2

CDR3aa: CASSYPGTGNYGYTF
CDR3nt: TGTGCCAGCAGTTACCCAGGGACAGGGAACTATGGCTACACCTTC
v_gene: TRBV6-2/TRBV6-3
j_gene: TRBJ1-2
abundance: once
len: 15
d_gene: TRBD1

CDR3aa: CASSSGQVNGYTF
CDR3nt: TGTGCCAGCAGCTCGGGACAGGTTAACGGCTACACCTTC
v_gene: TRBV7-9
j_gene: TRBJ1-2
abundance: .
len: 13
d_gene: TRBD1

CDR3aa: CASSYREQYF
CDR3nt: TGTGCCAGCAGTTATCGCGAGCAGTACTTC
v_gene: TRBV6-2/TRBV6-3
j_gene: TRBJ2-7
abundance: .
len: 10
d_gene: .

CDR3aa: CASRRSLNTEAFF
CDR3nt: TGTGCCAGCAGGCGATCATTGAACACTGAAGCTTTCTTT
v_gene: TRBV27
j_gene: TRBJ1-1
abundance: once
len: 13
d_gene: .

CDR3aa: CASSDLGGTQYF
CDR3nt: TGTGCCAGCAGTGACTTGGGGGGGACCCAGTACTTC
v_gene: TRBV6-4
j_gene: TRBJ2-5
abundance: .
len: 12
d_gene: .

CDR3aa: CASSHPGQVYEQYF
CDR3nt: TGTGCCAGTAGTCATCCGGGACAAGTCTACGAGCAGTACTTC
v_gene: TRBV19
j_gene: TRBJ2-7
abundance: few
len: 14
d_gene: .

CDR3aa: CASAGEGGNTEAFF
CDR3nt: TGTGCCAGTGCAGGGGAAGGGGGGAACACTGAAGCTTTCTTT
v_gene: TRBV19
j_gene: TRBJ1-1
abundance: .
len: 14
d_gene: .

CDR3aa: CASSARLTGAGYTF
CDR3nt: TGTGCCAGCAGTGCCCGCTTGACAGGGGCCGGCTACACCTTC
v_gene: TRBV2
j_gene: TRBJ1-2
abundance: .
len: 14
d_gene: TRBD1

CDR3aa: CASSLDRSYEQYF
CDR3nt: TGTGCCAGCAGCTTAGACAGGTCCTACGAGCAGTACTTC
v_gene: TRBV7-2
j_gene: TRBJ2-7
abundance: once
len: 13
d_gene: .

CDR3aa: CASSYDRKPPLHF
CDR3nt: TGTGCCAGCAGTTATGACAGGAAGCCACCCCTCCACTTT
v_gene: TRBV6-5
j_gene: TRBJ1-6
abundance: .
len: 13
d_gene: .

CDR3aa: CASSLARAGSYNEQFF
CDR3nt: TGTGCCAGCAGCTTAGCTCGGGCGGGTTCCTACAATGAGCAGTTCTTC
v_gene: TRBV7-6
j_gene: TRBJ2-1
abundance: .
len: 16
d_gene: .

CDR3aa: CASSYRAGDEQFF
CDR3nt: TGTGCCAGCAGTTACCGGGCCGGGGATGAGCAGTTCTTC
v_gene: TRBV6-6
j_gene: TRBJ2-1
abundance: few
len: 13
d_gene: .

CDR3aa: CATSGPRRDTQYF
CDR3nt: TGTGCCACCAGTGGACCTCGCAGGGATACGCAGTATTTT
v_gene: TRBV24-1
j_gene: TRBJ2-3
abundance: .
len: 13
d_gene: .